These T cell receptor beta chains were read from a single sample in a study of blood T cells in healthy people across ages. MiXCR was run by TCRdb on the 5' RACE reads, yielding one entry per CDR3 protein. Of around 1.5 million distinct CDR3 sequences detected, 35% to 45% appear once; the ten largest clones hold roughly 8.2%. Sequencing was performed on blood. Receptors originate from a young woman in good health. The CDR3 runs from the conserved cysteine through the conserved F or W. Each record gives: D gene, V gene, J gene, clone size, CDR3 DNA, CDR3 protein. A D gene is named only where the DNA matches it firmly. The size entry is marked missing in some rows and otherwise reads once, few, many or a size class.

D: NA
V: TRBV20-1
J: TRBJ1-1
size: NA
DNA: TGCAGTGCTATGAAACAGAGAAACACTGAAGCTTTCTTT
CDR3: CSAMKQRNTEAFF

D: NA
V: TRBV9
J: TRBJ2-3
size: NA
DNA: TGTGCCAGCAGCACGGACGGGCACTCCACAGATACGCAGTATTTT
CDR3: CASSTDGHSTDTQYF

D: NA
V: TRBV18
J: TRBJ2-7
size: few
DNA: TGTGCCAGCTCCCATTCAAAAGGGTTCGAGCAGTACTTC
CDR3: CASSHSKGFEQYF

D: TRBD2
V: TRBV12-3/TRBV12-4
J: TRBJ2-5
size: NA
DNA: TGTGCCAGCAGTGTTGGGACTAGAAGCGAGACCCAGTACTTC
CDR3: CASSVGTRSETQYF

D: TRBD2
V: TRBV7-9
J: TRBJ2-3
size: NA
DNA: TGTGCCAGCGCTCGAGCTAGCGGGAGTTCAGATACGCAGTATTTT
CDR3: CASARASGSSDTQYF

D: NA
V: TRBV29-1
J: TRBJ1-2
size: NA
DNA: TGCGGCGTTGAAGATCCGGGCAGCTATGGCTACACCTTC
CDR3: CGVEDPGSYGYTF

D: NA
V: TRBV6-5
J: TRBJ2-3
size: NA
DNA: TGTGCCAGCAGTTACCGGGCAGGGCGGGCAGATACGCAGTATTTT
CDR3: CASSYRAGRADTQYF

D: NA
V: TRBV10-3
J: TRBJ2-7
size: few
DNA: TGTGCCACCGAAGGGGTGGAAAACGAGCAGTACTTC
CDR3: CATEGVENEQYF

D: NA
V: TRBV18
J: TRBJ2-7
size: few
DNA: TGTGCCAGCTCACCCTCTAGCCTTACAACCTACGAGCAGTACTTC
CDR3: CASSPSSLTTYEQYF

D: TRBD1
V: TRBV10-1
J: TRBJ2-1
size: NA
DNA: TGCGCCAGCAGCGATGACAGGGGATCCTACAATGAGCAGTTCTTC
CDR3: CASSDDRGSYNEQFF

D: TRBD1
V: TRBV29-1
J: TRBJ1-2
size: NA
DNA: TGCAGCGTTGAAGATAACAGGGGTGATGGCTACACCTTC
CDR3: CSVEDNRGDGYTF

D: NA
V: TRBV4-2
J: TRBJ1-5
size: NA
DNA: TGTGCCAGCAGCCGAGGGAAATTACAGCCCCAGCATTTT
CDR3: CASSRGKLQPQHF

D: TRBD2
V: TRBV5-8
J: TRBJ2-5
size: NA
DNA: TGTGCCAGCAGCTTTATCCGGATCGAGCGGGGGGGCGGGTCAGAGACCCAGTACTTC
CDR3: CASSFIRIERGGGSETQYF

D: TRBD1
V: TRBV2
J: TRBJ2-2
size: NA
DNA: TGTGCCAGCAGTTGGGACAGCGCGAACACCGGGGAGCTGTTTTTT
CDR3: CASSWDSANTGELFF

D: NA
V: TRBV21-1
J: TRBJ2-7
size: NA
DNA: TGTGCCAGCAGCAAGGAGAGCAGGGAATCGGGCGAGCAGTACTTC
CDR3: CASSKESRESGEQYF

D: TRBD1
V: TRBV5-1
J: TRBJ2-1
size: NA
DNA: TGCGCCAGCAGCTTTTCCCCTGGGACAGGGTCCTACAATGAGCAGTTCTTC
CDR3: CASSFSPGTGSYNEQFF

D: NA
V: TRBV3-1
J: TRBJ2-4
size: few
DNA: TGTGCCAGCAGCCAAGGTTCCGGGATTATCAAAAACATTCAGTACTTC
CDR3: CASSQGSGIIKNIQYF

D: NA
V: TRBV6-1
J: TRBJ2-6
size: few
DNA: TGTGCCAGCAGTGAACAAGCCAGGGCCGGGGCCAACGTCCTGACTTTC
CDR3: CASSEQARAGANVLTF

D: TRBD2
V: TRBV4-1
J: TRBJ2-2
size: NA
DNA: TGCGCCAGCAGCCTTATCGGACTAGCGGGAAGAATGACCGGGGAGCTGTTTTTT
CDR3: CASSLIGLAGRMTGELFF

D: TRBD2
V: TRBV20-1
J: TRBJ2-3
size: NA
DNA: TGCAGTCCTTCGACTAGCGGGGGGCCAGATACGCAGTATTTT
CDR3: CSPSTSGGPDTQYF

D: NA
V: TRBV12-3/TRBV12-4
J: TRBJ2-3
size: few
DNA: TGTGCCAGCTCCCCGGTCTGGGGTTCTAGCACAGATACGCAGTATTTT
CDR3: CASSPVWGSSTDTQYF

D: NA
V: TRBV12-3/TRBV12-4
J: TRBJ1-4
size: few
DNA: TGTGCCAGCAGTTTAAGGGGGGGTGAGGAAAAACTGTTTTTT
CDR3: CASSLRGGEEKLFF

D: NA
V: TRBV21-1
J: TRBJ2-6
size: few
DNA: TGTGCCAGCATCAGAGGACAGGGGGCGTCGGTTGCTGGGGCCAACGTCCTGACTTTC
CDR3: CASIRGQGASVAGANVLTF

D: NA
V: TRBV10-1
J: TRBJ1-2
size: NA
DNA: TGCGCCAGCAGTGGCGAAGTTTCAGGGTCCTATGGCTACACCTTC
CDR3: CASSGEVSGSYGYTF

D: NA
V: TRBV12-3/TRBV12-4
J: TRBJ2-1
size: NA
DNA: TGTGCCAGCAGTTTTTCCAAGAGTGGGCAGTTCTTC
CDR3: CASSFSKSGQFF

D: NA
V: TRBV9
J: TRBJ2-5
size: NA
DNA: TGTGCCAGCAGCTTATCAGGGGTTGGCGGGGAGACCCAGTACTTC
CDR3: CASSLSGVGGETQYF

D: NA
V: TRBV7-2
J: TRBJ2-3
size: few
DNA: TGTGCCAGCAGCTCGTCCCCCGGGGCGAGGTTGACGCAGTATTTT
CDR3: CASSSSPGARLTQYF

D: TRBD2
V: TRBV20-1
J: TRBJ2-1
size: NA
DNA: TGCAGTGCCCCTGCCATAGGGACTAGCGGGGACAATGGGCAGTTCTTC
CDR3: CSAPAIGTSGDNGQFF

D: NA
V: TRBV5-1
J: TRBJ1-2
size: NA
DNA: TGCGCCAGCAGCATCCCGACAGAGTCTAACTATGGCTACACCTTC
CDR3: CASSIPTESNYGYTF

D: NA
V: TRBV6-6
J: TRBJ2-3
size: few
DNA: TGTGCCAGCAGCCCCATGGTAGGGATAGCCACAGATACGCAGTATTTT
CDR3: CASSPMVGIATDTQYF

D: NA
V: TRBV6-1
J: TRBJ2-1
size: once
DNA: TGTGCCAGCGAGGGGCAAGAGACCCAGTTCTTC
CDR3: CASEGQETQFF

D: NA
V: TRBV30
J: TRBJ1-1
size: NA
DNA: TGTGCCTGGAGTGTCACGGGGGGTGAAGCTTTCTTT
CDR3: CAWSVTGGEAFF

D: NA
V: TRBV20-1
J: TRBJ1-4
size: NA
DNA: TGCAGTGCTAGAGCCACAGCACCTAATGAAAAACTGTTTTTT
CDR3: CSARATAPNEKLFF

D: NA
V: TRBV30
J: TRBJ2-7
size: NA
DNA: TGTGCCTGGAGTGCCTATCCGATCACCTACGAGCAGTACTTC
CDR3: CAWSAYPITYEQYF

D: NA
V: TRBV4-1
J: TRBJ1-5
size: NA
DNA: TGCGCCAGCAGCCACCGCGGGGGGCCCGATCAGCCCCAGCATTTT
CDR3: CASSHRGGPDQPQHF

D: NA
V: TRBV27
J: TRBJ1-4
size: NA
DNA: TGTGCCAGCAGTTTAGGTCGATTTTCGGCAGGGCGGTTCGAAAAACTGTTTTTT
CDR3: CASSLGRFSAGRFEKLFF

D: NA
V: TRBV15
J: TRBJ1-2
size: NA
DNA: TGTGCCACCAGCAGGGACACGACTAACTATGGCTACACCTTC
CDR3: CATSRDTTNYGYTF

D: NA
V: TRBV11-2
J: TRBJ1-2
size: many
DNA: TGTGCCAGCAGCTTAGCGCCGGGATACTATGGCTACACCTTC
CDR3: CASSLAPGYYGYTF

D: TRBD1
V: TRBV6-2/TRBV6-3
J: TRBJ2-7
size: few
DNA: TGTGCCAGCAGTTGGACAGGGGGCACCGAGCAGTACTTC
CDR3: CASSWTGGTEQYF

D: NA
V: TRBV7-9
J: TRBJ1-2
size: few
DNA: TGTGCCAGCAGCGCGGGGGTTTGGCGCTATGGCTACACCTTC
CDR3: CASSAGVWRYGYTF

D: NA
V: TRBV12-3/TRBV12-4
J: TRBJ1-5
size: few
DNA: TGTGCCAGCAGTCGACGGAATAGCAATCAGCCCCAGCATTTT
CDR3: CASSRRNSNQPQHF

D: NA
V: TRBV4-1
J: TRBJ1-2
size: few
DNA: TGCGCCAGCAGCCAAGAGGGATCAACGGGACGGCCGAGGGGTTATGGCTACACCTTC
CDR3: CASSQEGSTGRPRGYGYTF

D: NA
V: TRBV7-6
J: TRBJ1-1
size: NA
DNA: TGTGCCAGCAGCTTAAATGGGGCGGCCAGTGAAGCTTTCTTT
CDR3: CASSLNGAASEAFF

D: NA
V: TRBV6-5
J: TRBJ2-4
size: NA
DNA: TGTGCCAGCAGTTCCGGGGACAAAGCCAAAAACATTCAGTACTTC
CDR3: CASSSGDKAKNIQYF

D: NA
V: TRBV12-3/TRBV12-4
J: TRBJ2-2
size: NA
DNA: TGTGCCAGCAGTTCGCGGGCAGGGCTAACCGGGGAGCTGTTTTTT
CDR3: CASSSRAGLTGELFF

D: NA
V: TRBV20-1
J: TRBJ2-7
size: few
DNA: TGCAGTGCTAGGGTAACAGGGTACGAGCAGTACTTC
CDR3: CSARVTGYEQYF

D: NA
V: TRBV11-2
J: TRBJ2-3
size: many
DNA: TGTGCCAGCAGCTTAGGGGCTGGCACAGATACGCAGTATTTT
CDR3: CASSLGAGTDTQYF

D: NA
V: TRBV25-1
J: TRBJ2-2
size: NA
DNA: TGTGCCAGCAGCGTTGCCGGGGAGCTGTTTTTT
CDR3: CASSVAGELFF

D: TRBD1
V: TRBV12-3/TRBV12-4
J: TRBJ2-3
size: NA
DNA: TGTGCCAGCAGTGTTGGACAGGGGATAGATACGCAGTATTTT
CDR3: CASSVGQGIDTQYF

D: NA
V: TRBV20-1
J: TRBJ2-1
size: NA
DNA: TGCAGTGTTGGGGAGACAGTTCTAAACAACTACAATGAGCAGTTCTTC
CDR3: CSVGETVLNNYNEQFF

D: TRBD1
V: TRBV6-2/TRBV6-3
J: TRBJ2-5
size: few
DNA: TGTGCCAGCAGTTACCGGACAGGGCCCTTGGAGACCCAGTACTTC
CDR3: CASSYRTGPLETQYF

D: TRBD2
V: TRBV20-1
J: TRBJ2-3
size: few
DNA: TGCAGTGCTAGAGATTTGCGGGGGGACTTAACTAGCACAGATACGCAGTATTTT
CDR3: CSARDLRGDLTSTDTQYF

D: NA
V: TRBV6-1
J: TRBJ1-5
size: NA
DNA: TGTGCCAGCAGTGAAGTTTGGGGAGGAGGGAGTCAGCCCCAGCATTTT
CDR3: CASSEVWGGGSQPQHF

D: NA
V: TRBV14
J: TRBJ2-1
size: NA
DNA: TGTGCCAGCAGCCAAGTAAAAAGAGAGACCCAGTTCTTC
CDR3: CASSQVKRETQFF